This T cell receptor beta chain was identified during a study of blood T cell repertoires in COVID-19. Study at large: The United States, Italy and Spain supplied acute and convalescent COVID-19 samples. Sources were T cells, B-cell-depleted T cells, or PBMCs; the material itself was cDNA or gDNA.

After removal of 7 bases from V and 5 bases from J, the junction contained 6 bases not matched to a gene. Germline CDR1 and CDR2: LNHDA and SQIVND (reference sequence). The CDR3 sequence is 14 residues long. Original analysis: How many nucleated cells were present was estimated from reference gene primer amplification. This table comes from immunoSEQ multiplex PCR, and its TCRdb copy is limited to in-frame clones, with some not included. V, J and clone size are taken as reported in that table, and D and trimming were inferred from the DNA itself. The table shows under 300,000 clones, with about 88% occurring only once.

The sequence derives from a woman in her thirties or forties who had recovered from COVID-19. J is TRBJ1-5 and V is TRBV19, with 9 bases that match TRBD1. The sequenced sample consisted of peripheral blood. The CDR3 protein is CASNRGRLDQPQHF. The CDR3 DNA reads TGTGCCAGTAACAGGGGGCGACTGGATCAGCCCCAGCATTTT.